This is a list of T cell receptor beta chains from one sample in a study of blood T cell repertoires in COVID-19. Profiling relied on immunoSEQ multiplex PCR, and the TCRdb table lists in-frame clones only, not all of them. In the table there are approximately 100,000 clones, 80% to 90% of which are singletons. The sequenced material came from peripheral blood. The receptor source for this set is a human donor in a cohort sampled during active COVID-19. The CDR3 runs from the conserved cysteine through the conserved F or W. Each record gives: V gene, J gene, clone size, D gene, CDR3 DNA, CDR3 protein. A D gene is named only where the DNA matches it firmly. Size is omitted from some rows. Given values are once, few, many or a class for expanded clones.

V: TRBV18; J: TRBJ1-5; size: few; D: NA; DNA: TGTGCCAGCTCACCCCATCTGTCAGAGCCCCAGCATTTT; CDR3: CASSPHLSEPQHF
V: TRBV10-3; J: TRBJ2-7; size: once; D: NA; DNA: TGTGCCATCAGCGTATCAGGGGCCGAGCAGTACTTC; CDR3: CAISVSGAEQYF
V: TRBV7-9; J: TRBJ2-1; size: NA; D: TRBD1; DNA: TGTGCCAGCAGCCCCCAGGGGGCCTCCTACAATGAGCAGTTCTTC; CDR3: CASSPQGASYNEQFF
V: TRBV9; J: TRBJ2-4; size: NA; D: TRBD2; DNA: TGTGCCAGCAGCGTTTCCGGCGGGAGGGGAACCAAAAACATTCAGTACTTC; CDR3: CASSVSGGRGTKNIQYF
V: TRBV3-1/TRBV3-2; J: TRBJ2-3; size: NA; D: TRBD2; DNA: TGTGCCAGCAGCTCCCGGACTAGCGGGAGCACAGATACGCAGTATTTT; CDR3: CASSSRTSGSTDTQYF
V: TRBV5-4; J: TRBJ2-1; size: NA; D: TRBD2; DNA: TGTGCCAGCAGGTTAGCGGGGAGCTCCTACAATGAGCAGTTCTTC; CDR3: CASRLAGSSYNEQFF
V: TRBV9; J: TRBJ1-4; size: NA; D: NA; DNA: TGTGCCAGCAGCGTAGGGAGGGCCTGGAATGAAAAACTGTTTTTT; CDR3: CASSVGRAWNEKLFF
V: TRBV13; J: TRBJ1-4; size: NA; D: TRBD1; DNA: TGTGCCAGCAGCTTCGGGACAGGGGGCCCTTTCCTCCCCAATGAAAAACTGTTTTTT; CDR3: CASSFGTGGPFLPNEKLFF
V: TRBV6-6; J: TRBJ1-1; size: NA; D: NA; DNA: TGTGCCAGCAGTTACACGTCGGGGGTCACTGAAGCTTTCTTT; CDR3: CASSYTSGVTEAFF
V: TRBV5-6; J: TRBJ2-7; size: once; D: NA; DNA: TGTGCCAGCAGCTTGGGACAGCTAGAGCAGTACTTC; CDR3: CASSLGQLEQYF
V: TRBV11-2; J: TRBJ2-5; size: NA; D: TRBD2; DNA: TGTGCCAGCAGTCCTGGACTAGCGGGAGTGGAGACCCAGTACTTC; CDR3: CASSPGLAGVETQYF
V: TRBV6-6; J: TRBJ1-2; size: once; D: TRBD1; DNA: TGTGCCAGCAGTTACGAACAGGGGATCTATGGCTACACCTTC; CDR3: CASSYEQGIYGYTF
V: TRBV16; J: TRBJ1-1; size: NA; D: NA; DNA: TGTGCCAGCAGCTTAACGAGACAAATGAACACTGAAGCTTTCTTT; CDR3: CASSLTRQMNTEAFF
V: TRBV5-6; J: TRBJ1-2; size: NA; D: NA; DNA: TGTGCCAGCAGCCTCGGTGACCTCGGGGGGTATGGCTACACCTTC; CDR3: CASSLGDLGGYGYTF
V: TRBV7-9; J: TRBJ2-5; size: NA; D: TRBD2; DNA: TGTGCCAGCAGCGGGAAATGGAGGACTAGCGGAGACCAAGAGACCCAGTACTTC; CDR3: CASSGKWRTSGDQETQYF
V: TRBV24-1; J: TRBJ1-2; size: NA; D: NA; DNA: TGTGCCACCATCAAAGGGGGCTATGGCTACACCTTC; CDR3: CATIKGGYGYTF
V: TRBV12-3/TRBV12-4; J: TRBJ1-1; size: NA; D: NA; DNA: TGTGCCAGCAGTTTGCGGGAAAACAGGGAAGCTTTCTTT; CDR3: CASSLRENREAFF
V: TRBV4-1; J: TRBJ2-7; size: NA; D: NA; DNA: TGCGCCAGCAGCCAAGACAGGGTAGGTGACGAGCAGTACTTC; CDR3: CASSQDRVGDEQYF
V: TRBV2; J: TRBJ1-1; size: NA; D: TRBD1; DNA: TGTGCCAGCAAGACCGGGACAGGGGGGATCATGAACACTGAAGCTTTCTTT; CDR3: CASKTGTGGIMNTEAFF
V: TRBV7-2; J: TRBJ2-7; size: NA; D: NA; DNA: TGTGCCAGCAGCGTGGGCCGGGAGATGGGCTACGAGCAGTACTTC; CDR3: CASSVGREMGYEQYF
V: TRBV7-2; J: TRBJ2-7; size: NA; D: TRBD2; DNA: TGTGCCAGCAGGTCCAGGCCTAGCGGGAGCTACGAGCAGTACTTC; CDR3: CASRSRPSGSYEQYF
V: TRBV9; J: TRBJ2-1; size: NA; D: NA; DNA: TGTGCCAGCAGCGTAGTCGCGGGGCCAGGCAATGAGCAGTTCTTC; CDR3: CASSVVAGPGNEQFF
V: TRBV7-2; J: TRBJ2-1; size: once; D: TRBD2; DNA: TGTGCCAGCAGCTTCAGGCGACCTAGCGGGGGGTTATACAATGAGCAGTTCTTC; CDR3: CASSFRRPSGGLYNEQFF